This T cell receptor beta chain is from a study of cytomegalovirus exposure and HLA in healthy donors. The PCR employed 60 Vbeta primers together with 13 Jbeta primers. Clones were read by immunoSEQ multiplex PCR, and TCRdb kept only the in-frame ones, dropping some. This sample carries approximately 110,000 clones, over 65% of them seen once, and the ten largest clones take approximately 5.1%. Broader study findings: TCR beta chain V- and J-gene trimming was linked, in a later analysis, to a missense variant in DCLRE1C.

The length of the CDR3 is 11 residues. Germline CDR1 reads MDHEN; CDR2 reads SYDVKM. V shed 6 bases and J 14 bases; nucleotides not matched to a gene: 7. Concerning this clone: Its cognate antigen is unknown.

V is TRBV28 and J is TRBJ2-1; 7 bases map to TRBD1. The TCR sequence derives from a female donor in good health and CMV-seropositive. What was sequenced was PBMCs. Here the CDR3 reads CASRGSRGKFF. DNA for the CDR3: TGTGCCAGCAGGGGGAGCAGGGGGAAGTTCTTC.